A single sample is the source of the 11 T cell receptor beta chains below, sequenced in a study of beta chain features in type 1 diabetes. Study findings and constraints: In all four CD4+ subsets, TCRB CDR3 length was significantly, moderately reduced in type 1 diabetes.

Their target antigens are unknown. As every portion of the isolated RNA was reverse transcribed, the sequencing read expressed TCRB transcripts. The data were produced by immunoSEQ multiplex PCR, yet TCRdb's version contains in-frame clones alone and is incomplete. The sample lists about 710,000 clones, around an eighth occurring once. The specimen sequenced was naive CD4+ T cells from blood. The receptor set was obtained from a young man with type 1 diabetes.

The chain combines TRBV28 with TRBJ2-1, with D uncertain. V lost 9 bases to trimming and J lost 6 bases, with 3 bases between them. Germline V CDR1 and CDR2: MDHEN, SYDVKM. The CDR3 has 9 amino acids. CDR3 nucleotides: TGTGCCAGGACCAATGAGCAGTTCTTC. It yields the protein CARTNEQFF.

The chain is built from TRBV7-2 and TRBJ2-1, with 7 bases identical to TRBD2. Trimming took 6 bases from V and 2 from J; bases not matched to a gene: 13. The CDR3 covers 17 residues. Germline lookup yields CDR1 SGHTA and CDR2 FQGNSA. The CDR3 sequence is CASSFLSGVSPYNEQFF. The DNA of the CDR3 is TGTGCCAGCAGTTTCCTGAGCGGGGTGTCCCCCTACAATGAGCAGTTCTTC.

This clone was detected only a few times. V is TRBV9 and J is TRBJ1-2; no firm D call. The CDR3 loop spans 13 amino acids. Germline V lookup: CDR1 SGDLS, CDR2 YYNGEE. The V gene lost 0 bases and the J gene lost 4 bases, with 7 bases spanning the gap. CDR3 loop: CASSVGTPYGYTF. The CDR3 coding sequence is TGTGCCAGCAGCGTAGGGACCCCCTATGGCTACACCTTC.

The CDR3 coding sequence is TGCAGCGTGACCCTCAGTCTGAACTATGGCTACACCTTC. Amino acid sequence: CSVTLSLNYGYTF. The rearrangement links TRBV29-1 to TRBJ1-2; D gene unclear. The CDR3 consists of 13 residues. V gave up 6 bases and J gave up 2 bases, with 13 bases separating them. Germline CDR1 reads SQVTM; CDR2 reads ANQGSEA.

This clone was observed a handful of times. The rearrangement links TRBV15 to TRBJ2-7; D is ambiguous. Germline assignment: CDR1 LNHNV and CDR2 YYDKDF (reference sequence). The CDR3 runs to 17 residues. Trimming shortened V by 5 bases and J by 1 base, and 21 bases separated the two germline ends. CDR3 amino acids: CATSLLGETAKSYEQYF. DNA for the CDR3: TGTGCCACCAGCCTACTCGGAGAAACGGCTAAGTCCTACGAGCAGTACTTC.

The table lists this clone with a few counts. This chain uses TRBV7-2 with TRBJ1-5; TRBD1 might be the D (5 bases). Trimming left V 4 bases short and J 4 bases short, with 5 bases between. This CDR3 spans 12 amino acids. Germline V CDR1 and CDR2: SGHTA, FQGNSA. CDR3 coding DNA: TGTGCCAGCAGCTGGGGGAATCAGCCCCAGCATTTT. Translation: CASSWGNQPQHF.

This clone was counted a few times. V is TRBV7-9 and J is TRBJ2-7; possibly TRBD1 for D (6 bases). Germline lookup yields CDR1 SEHNR and CDR2 FQNEAQ (reference sequence). The V end was cut by 6 bases, the J end by 7 bases, with 19 bases between. The CDR3 runs to 14 residues. The CDR3: CASSKDRLRFEQYF. For the CDR3, the DNA is TGTGCCAGCAGTAAGGACAGACTACGTTTTGAGCAGTACTTC.

The chain carries TRBV27 and TRBJ2-4; the match to TRBD1 covers 7 bases. Per the germline V gene, CDR1 is MNHEY and CDR2 is SMNVEV (reference sequence). The CDR3 is 15 residues long. After removal of 5 bases from V and 6 bases from J, the junction contained 10 bases not matched to a gene. CDR3 coding DNA: TGTGCCAGCAGTGTCGAGAGGGGGCCCGCAAACATTCAGTACTTC. Amino acids: CASSVERGPANIQYF.

This clone appeared a few times. This chain links TRBV2 with TRBJ1-2; D is unresolved. CDR1 is SNHLY, CDR2 FYNNEI, per germline. The length of the CDR3 is 14 residues. Trimming cost V 0 bases and J 7 bases, with 12 bases left between them. CDR3 loop: CASSEATAWGGYTF. In DNA form, the CDR3 reads TGTGCCAGCAGTGAAGCAACAGCCTGGGGTGGCTACACCTTC.

The chain joins TRBV30 to TRBJ2-7; D might be TRBD2 (5 bases). Trimming took 1 base from V and 2 from J, leaving 9 bases between them. The CDR3 has 13 residues. Germline CDR1 and CDR2: GTSNPN and SVGIG (reference sequence). The CDR3 protein is CAWSAQRPYEQYF. DNA of the CDR3: TGTGCCTGGAGTGCTCAGCGGCCCTACGAGCAGTACTTC.

This clone turned up a few times. The chain recombines TRBV30 with TRBJ2-1, with TRBD2 identical over 12 bases. V lost 1 base and J lost 10; bases outside the gene matches: 5. Germline CDR1 reads GTSNPN; CDR2 reads SVGIG (reference sequence). The CDR3 has 14 amino acids. The CDR3 protein is CAWSAGLAGTEQFF. The CDR3 nucleotides are TGTGCCTGGAGTGCTGGACTAGCGGGAACGGAGCAGTTCTTC.